One sample yielded the 11 T cell receptor beta chains listed below, sequenced in a study of blood T cell repertoires in COVID-19. TCRdb's table, derived via immunoSEQ multiplex PCR, lists solely in-frame clones and lacks some. The sample shows about 130,000 clones, 70% to 85% of them seen only once. The sequenced sample was PBMCs or T cells enriched from blood (not recorded which). The receptors stem from a man between 50 and 59 years old who had recovered from COVID-19.

This chain joins TRBV25-1 and TRBJ1-2; the D gene is possibly TRBD1 (6 bases). The CDR3 totals 13 residues. The germline CDR1 and CDR2 sequences are MGHDK and SYGVNS. Trimming left V 5 bases short and J 4 bases short, with 11 bases between. CDR3 nucleotides: TGTGCCAGCAGTAACAGGGCCAGCTATGGCTACACCTTC. Protein sequence: CASSNRASYGYTF.

CDR3 sequence: CAWSEAGNTGELFF. The DNA of the CDR3 is TGTGCCTGGAGTGAGGCAGGTAACACCGGGGAGCTGTTTTTT. The chain recombines TRBV30 with TRBJ2-2; D is ambiguous. This CDR3 spans 14 amino acids. Germline V gives CDR1 GTSNPN, CDR2 SVGIG (reference sequence). V lost 1 base, J lost 2 bases, and 8 bases lay in between.

The chain combines TRBV10-3 with TRBJ1-1, with a weak D call TRBD1 (5 bases). Trimming took 4 bases from V and 7 from J, leaving 13 bases between them. The CDR3 runs to 13 residues. Germline V lookup: CDR1 ENHRY, CDR2 SYGVKD. The CDR3 DNA follows: TGTGCCATCAGTGCGGGGGTCGGGGATGAAGCTTTCTTT. Its protein product is CAISAGVGDEAFF.

The chain combines TRBV28 with TRBJ1-1; a weak D match, TRBD1 (5 bases). This CDR3 has 14 residues. CDR1 and CDR2 (germline): MDHEN, SYDVKM. The V end was cut by 2 bases, the J end by 4 bases, with 11 bases between. CDR3 amino acids: CASSLPRGSTEAFF. The CDR3 DNA is TGTGCCAGCAGTTTACCCCGGGGGTCCACTGAAGCTTTCTTT.

This chain uses TRBV6-2 or TRBV6-3 with TRBJ2-1; TRBD2 agrees at 8 bases. The CDR3 has 17 residues. Germline trimming cut 2 bases from V and 7 bases from J; bases unmatched to any gene: 13. Germline assignment: CDR1 MNHEY and CDR2 SVGEGT. The CDR3 is CASSYAWRGVLGNEQFF. Here the CDR3 DNA reads TGTGCCAGCAGTTACGCTTGGCGGGGGGTTCTGGGAAATGAGCAGTTCTTC.

The genes are TRBV28 and TRBJ2-3, with 7 bases lining up with TRBD2. The CDR3 sequence is 14 residues long. Germline V CDR1 and CDR2: MDHEN, SYDVKM. V lost 7 bases to trimming and J lost 6 bases; unmatched junction nucleotides: 10. CDR3 amino acids: CASKEGRRGDTQYF. CDR3 bases: TGTGCCAGCAAAGAAGGGAGGCGGGGGGATACGCAGTATTTT.

The chain carries TRBV7-9 and TRBJ2-7; D is possibly TRBD2 (5 bases). Trimming pared 0 bases from V and 7 bases from J, leaving 13 bases between. The CDR3 loop spans 14 amino acids. Germline lookup yields CDR1 SEHNR and CDR2 FQNEAQ (reference sequence). This CDR3 reads CASSLAVGPGEQYF. CDR3 sequence (DNA): TGTGCCAGCAGCTTAGCGGTCGGGCCGGGGGAGCAGTACTTC.

The CDR3 sequence: CASRRQGPKNQPQHF. CDR3 DNA sequence: TGTGCCAGCAGGCGACAGGGCCCTAAAAATCAGCCCCAGCATTTT. This chain connects TRBV28 to TRBJ1-5; 7 nucleotides align to TRBD1. This CDR3 has 15 amino acids. With 6 bases clipped from V and 4 bases from J, the junction kept 9 bases outside the gene matches. Germline V lookup: CDR1 MDHEN, CDR2 SYDVKM.

The chain couples TRBV7-3 to TRBJ2-1, with D tentatively TRBD1 (6 bases). In germline, CDR1 is SGHTA, CDR2 FQGTGA. V was cut by 5 bases and J by 4 bases, with 15 bases left in between. The CDR3 consists of 15 residues. The CDR3 DNA reads as TGTGCCAGCAGCCCGACAGGCACTCGTTACAATGAGCAGTTCTTC. The encoded protein is CASSPTGTRYNEQFF.

V gene TRBV27 combines with J gene TRBJ2-1; TRBD1 matches at 7 bases. V shed 6 bases, J shed 5 bases, and the junction held 10 bases outside the gene matches. The CDR3 has 15 residues. Germline V gene data show CDR1 as MNHEY and CDR2 as SMNVEV (reference sequence). CDR3 in amino acids: CASRYGTATHNEQFF. The DNA for the CDR3 is TGTGCCAGCAGATACGGGACAGCCACCCACAATGAGCAGTTCTTC.

As regards this clone: A junction boundary mismatches the germline segment, possibly from a read error. This chain uses TRBV7-7 with TRBJ2-1; D possibly corresponds to TRBD2 (6 bases). The CDR3 has 14 residues. Germline loops: CDR1 SSHAT, CDR2 FNYEAQ (reference sequence). CDR3 nucleotide sequence: TGTGCTAGCAGCCTTGGGACTTCTTACAATGAGCAGTTCTTC. This codes for CASSLGTSYNEQFF.